The T cell receptor beta chain under discussion was sequenced for a study of blood T cell repertoires in COVID-19. Study-wide context: From the United States, Italy and Spain came samples of acute and convalescent COVID-19. T cells, B-cell-depleted T cells, or PBMCs supplied cDNA or gDNA.

Per the authors' pipeline: Reference gene primer amplification yielded estimated nucleated cell counts. Generated by immunoSEQ multiplex PCR, the TCRdb table keeps only in-frame clones and is missing some. V and J calls and clone size are as listed in that table; D and trimming were resolved from the DNA. This sample has 85,000 to 110,000 clones; 80% to 90% occur once, and the top ten carry approximately 3.5%. V shed 3 bases, J shed 2 bases, and the junction held 6 bases outside the gene matches. Looked up from germline, CDR1 is SGHNT and CDR2 is YENEEA. CDR3 length: 15 residues. The sample consisted of peripheral blood. The gene calls are TRBV11-3 and TRBJ2-5; the match to TRBD1 covers 7 bases. This clonotype was sampled from a woman aged 55-69 years with acute or convalescent COVID-19. CDR3 in amino acids: CASSFRDRFQETQYF. CDR3 nucleotide sequence: TGTGCCAGCAGCTTCCGGGACAGATTTCAAGAGACCCAGTACTTC. Complete variable domain (other parts from reference TRBV11-3 and TRBJ2-5): EAGVVQSPRYKIIEKKQPVAFWCNPISGHNTLYWYLQNLGQGPELLIRYENEEAVDDSQLPKDRFSAERLKGVDSTLKIQPAELGDSAVYLCASSFRDRFQETQYFGPGTRLLVL.